The rows below give T cell receptor beta chains drawn from one sample of a study of regulatory T cells in long-lasting Graves disease. Each CDR3 protein is one row after TCRdb ran MiXCR on the multiplex PCR reads. The table records 300,000 or so distinct CDR3 sequences, 15% to 20% of them present only once. This specimen consisted of peripheral blood mononuclear cells (PBMCs), obtained when the disease was refractory, from a patient treated with antithyroid drugs. All receptors come from a female donor with Graves disease. CDR3s include the opening cysteine and the closing phenylalanine or tryptophan. Fields, in order: J gene, D gene, V gene, clone size, CDR3 DNA, CDR3 protein. A D gene is named only where the DNA matches it firmly. Size is stated for part of the rows, as once, few or many counts, or as a class when the clone is expanded.

TRBJ1-1 | TRBD1 | TRBV19 | . | TGTGCCAGTAGGCAGGACAGGGAGCACACTGAAGCTTTCTTT | CASRQDREHTEAFF
TRBJ1-6 | . | TRBV30 | . | TGTGCCTGGAGCTTCGACAGCTCCTATAATTCACCCCTCCACTTT | CAWSFDSSYNSPLHF
TRBJ2-3 | TRBD2 | TRBV3-1 | . | TGTGCCAGCAGCTACGGGGGGGCTAGGGATACGCAGTATTTT | CASSYGGARDTQYF
TRBJ1-2 | TRBD1 | TRBV10-3 | once | TGTGCCATCACTGGACAGGGGGAAGTGCGTGGCTACACCTTC | CAITGQGEVRGYTF
TRBJ2-7 | . | TRBV7-2 | many | TGTGCCAGCAGTTCCGCAAACTACGAGCAGTACTTC | CASSSANYEQYF
TRBJ2-1 | TRBD1 | TRBV29-1 | . | TGCAGCGTTGAAGAGGCAGGGGGCGGTGAGCAGTTCTTC | CSVEEAGGGEQFF
TRBJ2-4 | . | TRBV28 | many | TGTGCCAGCAGTCCCACCGGGGCCAACATTCAGTACTTC | CASSPTGANIQYF
TRBJ2-7 | TRBD1 | TRBV28 | many | TGTGCCAGCAGTCCCTCTGGGCGGGGACAGGGGACCTACGAGCAGTACTTC | CASSPSGRGQGTYEQYF
TRBJ2-5 | TRBD2 | TRBV12-5 | . | TGTGCTAGTGGTTTGGTACTGGGCGGGGGGTACATCCAAGAGACCCAGTACTTC | CASGLVLGGGYIQETQYF
TRBJ1-1 | . | TRBV4-1 | few | TGCGCCAGCAGCCAGCGGGCGGGTGAAGCTTTCTTT | CASSQRAGEAFF
TRBJ1-1 | . | TRBV5-5 | . | TGTGCCAGCAGCTTTCCGGGACGAAAGGGGACCGAAGCTTTCTTT | CASSFPGRKGTEAFF
TRBJ2-5 | TRBD2 | TRBV4-1 | few | TGCGCCAGCAGCCATGTAGCGGGGAGCCAAGAGACCCAGTACTTC | CASSHVAGSQETQYF
TRBJ1-6 | . | TRBV12-3/TRBV12-4 | many | TGTGCCAGCAGTTCAAAGGGGGAGACCTATAATTCACCCCTCCACTTT | CASSSKGETYNSPLHF
TRBJ1-4 | . | TRBV9 | . | TGTGCCAGCAGCGTCGGCCCCGCAACTAATGAAAAACCGTTTTTT | CASSVGPATNEKPFF
TRBJ1-2 | TRBD1 | TRBV11-2 | many | TGTGCCAGCAGCTTAGGGGGACAGGGGCGCCAGCAGTATGGCTACACCTTC | CASSLGGQGRQQYGYTF
TRBJ1-6 | TRBD1 | TRBV7-8 | . | TGTGCCAGCACTCAAGAACCGGGACAGGGGAATTCACCCCTCCACTTT | CASTQEPGQGNSPLHF
TRBJ2-3 | . | TRBV13 | . | TGTGCCAGCAGCACCGAGGGGACAACAGATACGCAGTATTTT | CASSTEGTTDTQYF
TRBJ1-6 | . | TRBV5-1 | once | TGCGCCAGCAGCTTTTTAGGGCCGGAGAACTCCTATAATTCACCCCTCCACTTT | CASSFLGPENSYNSPLHF
TRBJ1-4 | . | TRBV6-5 | . | TGTGCCAGCAGTTATTCCTGGGCAACTAATGAAAAACTGTTTTTT | CASSYSWATNEKLFF
TRBJ2-5 | . | TRBV6-5 | many | TGTGCCAGCAGTTCAGATTATCCCGGCAGGGGAGAGACCCAGTACTTC | CASSSDYPGRGETQYF
TRBJ1-1 | . | TRBV7-9 | few | TGTGCCAGCAGCTTGGCGCTGGTAGAAAGGACAGTTACCCCCGAAGCTTTCTTT | CASSLALVERTVTPEAFF
TRBJ2-4 | . | TRBV30 | . | TGTGCCTGGAGTGTACCCCCGGGAGACCTAAAAAACATTCAGTACTTC | CAWSVPPGDLKNIQYF
TRBJ2-5 | TRBD1 | TRBV6-2/TRBV6-3 | many | TGTGCCAGCAGTTACTCCGGGACAGGGTTCCAAGAGACCCAGTACTTC | CASSYSGTGFQETQYF
TRBJ1-6 | . | TRBV6-5 | many | TGTGCCAGCAGTTCCCCCTGGGACATCGGATCACCCCTCCACTTT | CASSSPWDIGSPLHF
TRBJ1-4 | TRBD1 | TRBV2 | many | TGTGCCAGCAGACAGGGGTATGAAAAACTGTTTTTT | CASRQGYEKLFF
TRBJ1-1 | . | TRBV6-5 | . | TGTGCCAGCAGTTACACCTCAGGGAACACTGAAGCTTTCTTT | CASSYTSGNTEAFF
TRBJ2-5 | . | TRBV6-1 | many | TGTGCCAGCAGTGAACAGGGAAAAGGGACCCAGTACTTC | CASSEQGKGTQYF
TRBJ2-7 | . | TRBV7-9 | . | TGTGCCAGCAGCGTCAACGGACAGTTTTCCTACGAGCAGTACTTC | CASSVNGQFSYEQYF
TRBJ2-7 | . | TRBV6-5 | few | TGTGCCAGCAGTTACGCTTTGGGCAGTTCCTACGAGCAGTACTTC | CASSYALGSSYEQYF
TRBJ2-5 | . | TRBV2 | many | TGTGCCAGCAGTGTTGAGGATCAAGAGACCCAGTACTTC | CASSVEDQETQYF
TRBJ1-5 | . | TRBV6-5 | many | TGTGCCAGCAGTTACTCGCCAGGCTTCAATCAGCCCCAGCATTTT | CASSYSPGFNQPQHF
TRBJ2-2 | . | TRBV7-3 | many | TGTGCCAGCAGCCCGGGGTCCGGGGAGCTGTTTTTT | CASSPGSGELFF
TRBJ2-7 | . | TRBV12-3/TRBV12-4 | many | TGTGCCAGCAGTTTGAGGGGAGACGAGCAGTACTTC | CASSLRGDEQYF
TRBJ1-1 | TRBD1 | TRBV24-1 | many | TGTGCCACCAGAACAGGGGTCGGGAGGAACACTGAAGCTTTCTTT | CATRTGVGRNTEAFF
TRBJ1-2 | . | TRBV6-5 | many | TGTGCCAGCAGTTCTTGGCAACGGGGCAGCTATGGCTACACCTTC | CASSSWQRGSYGYTF
TRBJ2-5 | . | TRBV14 | many | TGTGCCAGCAGCCCCGACCTCGGGACCCAGTACTTC | CASSPDLGTQYF
TRBJ1-2 | . | TRBV6-1 | . | TGTGCCAACTCAGGACAGTCTAACCATGGCTACACCTTC | CANSGQSNHGYTF
TRBJ2-7 | TRBD2 | TRBV7-8 | many | TGTGCCAGCAGCTTTGAGACTAGCGACTCCTACGAGCAGTACTTC | CASSFETSDSYEQYF
TRBJ1-5 | TRBD1 | TRBV24-1 | many | TGTGCCACCAGTGATTCGACAGGGGGGTTTCATAGCAATCAGCCCCAGCATTTT | CATSDSTGGFHSNQPQHF
TRBJ1-1 | . | TRBV11-2 | few | TGTGCCAGCAGCTTACACCGGGGGGAAGACCCTGAAGCTTTCTTT | CASSLHRGEDPEAFF
TRBJ2-5 | TRBD2 | TRBV4-3 | . | TGCGCCAGCAGCCAGGTTCCTAGCGGGGGAGCTCCGGGGACCCAGTACTTC | CASSQVPSGGAPGTQYF
TRBJ2-2 | . | TRBV10-3 | few | TGTGCCATCAGTGCCATGGCAGGGGACACGAACACCGGGGAGCTGTTTTTT | CAISAMAGDTNTGELFF
TRBJ1-2 | . | TRBV12-3/TRBV12-4 | . | TGTGCCATCACTCAGGGTCGGGCGGGCTATGGCTACACCTTC | CAITQGRAGYGYTF
TRBJ1-1 | TRBD1 | TRBV5-1 | . | TGCGCCAGCACTAGGACAGGTGAGGGGTACACTGAAGCTTTCTTT | CASTRTGEGYTEAFF
TRBJ1-1 | TRBD1 | TRBV10-2 | few | TGCGCCAGCAGACCCGGGACAGGGAACACTGAAGCTTTCTTT | CASRPGTGNTEAFF
TRBJ2-5 | . | TRBV5-1 | few | TGCGCCAGCAGCTTACAGGGTATGGGAGAGACCCAGTACTTC | CASSLQGMGETQYF